Below, 3 T cell receptor beta chains from the same sample are listed, as sequenced in a study of cytomegalovirus exposure and HLA in healthy donors. 13 Jbeta primers and 60 Vbeta primers were used for the PCR. Data came from immunoSEQ multiplex PCR; TCRdb stores just in-frame clones and leaves some out. The sample carries around 94,000 clones, approximately 87% recorded once. Source material: PBMCs. All receptors derive from a man aged 35 to 55 in good health and CMV-seronegative.

This chain connects TRBV13 to TRBJ2-7; TRBD2 matches 10 bases. Looked up from germline, CDR1 is PRHDT and CDR2 is FYEKMQ (reference sequence). The CDR3 is 17 amino acids. Losses at the gene ends were 5 bases for V and 3 bases for J; bases not matched to a gene: 13. Here the CDR3 DNA reads TGTGCCAGCAGCACCTGGTACAGCGGGGGGGCGCACTACGAGCAGTACTTC. Translating gives CASSTWYSGGAHYEQYF.

The J gene is TRBJ2-2, the V gene TRBV9, with 8 bases identical to TRBD1. The germline V gene has CDR1 SGDLS and CDR2 YYNGEE. The CDR3 totals 17 residues. The V gene end was trimmed by 0 bases and the J gene end by 2 bases; junction bases not matched to a gene: 6. CDR3 protein: CASSVGGDRRNTGELFF. DNA for the CDR3: TGTGCCAGCAGCGTAGGCGGGGACAGGCGAAACACCGGGGAGCTGTTTTTT.

The chain combines TRBV6-5 with TRBJ2-1, with 12 bases that match TRBD2. The CDR3 consists of 15 residues. Germline CDR1 and CDR2: MNHEY and SVGAGI. Unmatched junction bases numbered 6, after V lost 2 bases and J lost 10 bases. CDR3 DNA sequence: TGTGCCAGCAGTTACGCTAGCGGGGGGGCCCAAGAGCAGTTCTTC. The encoded protein is CASSYASGGAQEQFF.